What follows describes a single TCR beta chain. Its antigen remains unidentified. These data belong to a study of OX40 agonist ivuxolimab in advanced cancers. Repertoires were generated with immunoSEQ multiplex PCR, while TCRdb's copy carries only in-frame clones and drops some. Among approximately 66,000 clones, more than 80% were seen once, and the ten largest hold around 6.5%. Sampling of blood occurred at baseline, cycle 4 day 1, and cycle 7 day 1. Study-wide points: Blood T cells, both CD4+ and CD8+, expanded clonally by week 6 at 0.1 to 3.0 mg/kg. Normalized T-cell clonal expansion was also low in a subset of nonresponders.

Here the sequenced sample was CD4+ or CD8+ T cells sorted from blood, taken in a trial of the OX40 agonist ivuxolimab. The sequence came from an adult with an advanced solid tumor such as melanoma, head and neck, liver or kidney cancer.

In DNA, the CDR3 is TGCGCCAGCAGTGAGTCAGGGGTGTCCTCCTACGAGCAGTACTTC. This sequence encodes CASSESGVSSYEQYF. This rearrangement joins TRBV10-2 to TRBJ2-7, with D possibly matching TRBD1 (5 bases). The CDR3 covers 15 residues. V was cut by 0 bases and J by 0 bases, with 9 bases left in between. Per the germline V gene, CDR1 is WSHSY and CDR2 is SAAADI.